This entry lists 20 T cell receptor beta chains sequenced from one sample in a study of T cell repertoires in cytomegalovirus infection. TCRdb re-analysed the reads in MiXCR, keeping a single row per CDR3 protein. The sample yields 450,000 to 650,000 distinct CDR3 sequences, roughly 29% seen once. What was sequenced was PBMCs. These receptors all come from a human donor in good health (CMV status not recorded). Some clones in this sample may be carry-over from other donors' samples.

This clonotype showed up just a few times. J is TRBJ2-5 and V is TRBV9; D possibly corresponds to TRBD1 (6 bases). The CDR3 totals 12 residues. Germline V lookup: CDR1 SGDLS, CDR2 YYNGEE. Trimming shortened V by 3 bases and J by 3 bases, and 6 bases separated the two germline ends. CDR3 DNA sequence: TGTGCCAGCAGCGAGGGGGAAGAGACCCAGTACTTC. It codes for CASSEGEETQYF.

V is TRBV5-1 and J is TRBJ2-3; 7 bases line up with TRBD2. Germline V gene sequence: CDR1 SGHRS, CDR2 YFSETQ. The CDR3 extends over 18 amino acids. Losses at the gene ends were 0 bases for V and 3 bases for J; bases not matched to a gene: 13. The CDR3 spells CASSLARRSGVATDTQYF. CDR3 in DNA: TGCGCCAGCAGCTTGGCCCGGAGGAGCGGGGTGGCGACAGATACGCAGTATTTT. Full variable domain (rest looked up from reference TRBV5-1 and TRBJ2-3): KAGVTQTPRYLIKTRGQQVTLSCSPISGHRSVSWYQQTPGQGLQFLFEYFSETQRNKGNFPGRFSGRQFSNSRSEMNVSTLELGDSALYLCASSLARRSGVATDTQYFGPGTRLTVL.

The CDR3 DNA follows: TGTGCCACCAGTGATTTCCGACTAGCGGGGGTCTACAATGAGCAGTTCTTC. Translation gives CATSDFRLAGVYNEQFF. This sequence joins TRBV24-1 and TRBJ2-1, with TRBD2 matching 12 bases. This CDR3 is built from 17 residues. After removal of 1 base from V and 3 bases from J, the junction contained 3 bases not matched to a gene. Looked up from germline, CDR1 is KGHDR and CDR2 is SFDVKD.

The count of this clonotype is one. Lacking the conserved final phenylalanine or tryptophan, this CDR3 likely reflects a read error. The rearrangement links TRBV18 to TRBJ2-1, with TRBD1 as a possible D gene (6 bases). With 0 bases removed from V and 2 bases from J, the gap between germline ends came to 8 bases. The CDR3 contains 15 residues. Germline CDR1 is KGHSH and CDR2 is LQKENI. The CDR3 DNA reads TGTGCCAGCTCACCACCCGGGACACCCTACAATGAGCAGTTCATC. Its translation is CASSPPGTPYNEQFI.

In this sample, this clonotype turned up a few times. The chain has TRBV10-3 and TRBJ2-1, with a possible D match to TRBD2 (6 bases). Trimming took 0 bases from V and 7 from J, leaving 13 bases between them. The CDR3 totals 15 residues. The germline V gene has CDR1 ENHRY and CDR2 SYGVKD. Here the CDR3 DNA reads TGTGCCATCAGTGAGTCGGGTGGGACTCTAAATGAGCAGTTCTTC. Translation: CAISESGGTLNEQFF.

The rearrangement links TRBV29-1 to TRBJ1-2; 8 positions match TRBD1. The CDR3 runs to 15 residues. Germline trimming cut 3 bases from V and 3 bases from J; bases unmatched to any gene: 9. Germline V gene lookup returns CDR1 SQVTM and CDR2 ANQGSEA. For the CDR3, the DNA is TGCAGCGTTGAGTCCAGGACAGGGCCATACTATGGCTACACCTTC. This translates into CSVESRTGPYYGYTF.

The CDR3 spells CASSLTQGAGYNEQFF. CDR3 in DNA: TGTGCCAGCAGCTTAACTCAGGGGGCGGGTTACAATGAGCAGTTCTTC. V gene TRBV7-8 combines with J gene TRBJ2-1; 8 bases align to TRBD1. Germline CDR1 and CDR2: SGHVS and FQNEAQ. The CDR3 has 16 residues. V was clipped by 2 bases and J by 4 bases; unmatched bases: 7.

The chain uses TRBV5-4 and TRBJ2-5; D call uncertain. The CDR3 runs to 16 residues. The V end lost 2 bases, the J end lost 0 bases, and 14 bases lay between the germline ends. Germline CDR1 is SGHNT and CDR2 is YYREEE (reference sequence). Here the CDR3 DNA reads TGTGCCAGCAGCTTTCGGGCCCGTACGTACCAAGAGACCCAGTACTTC. Its protein is CASSFRARTYQETQYF. The full variable domain, with the rest looked up from reference TRBV5-4 and TRBJ2-5, is ETGVTQSPTHLIKTRGQQVTLRCSSQSGHNTVSWYQQALGQGPQFIFQYYREEENGRGNFPPRFSGLQFPNYSSELNVNALELDDSALYLCASSFRARTYQETQYFGPGTRLLVL.

The sample holds a few counts of this clonotype. V usage is TRBV19 and J usage is TRBJ2-5; 10 nucleotides agree with TRBD2. Germline values: CDR1 LNHDA, CDR2 SQIVND (reference sequence). This CDR3 spans 14 amino acids. Losses at the gene ends were 8 bases for V and 5 bases for J; bases not matched to a gene: 8. The CDR3 coding sequence is TGTGCCAGTGCTCTAGCGGGAGCAGGCGAGACCCAGTACTTC. The encoded protein is CASALAGAGETQYF.

This clonotype occurred many times. The chain combines TRBV7-2 with TRBJ2-7, with 13 positions matching TRBD2. This CDR3 region has 17 residues. V lost 5 bases and J lost 6; bases outside the gene matches: 13. From germline, CDR1 is SGHTA and CDR2 FQGNSA. The CDR3 DNA reads TGTGCCAGCAGCCAACTCGGACTAGCGGGAGCAGCCCTCGAGCAGTACTTC. It yields the protein CASSQLGLAGAALEQYF.

In its sample, this clonotype was seen a few times. The chain is built from TRBV19 and TRBJ1-5; D is undetermined. V gave up 4 bases and J gave up 2 bases, with 12 bases separating them. The V gene's germline CDR1 is LNHDA and CDR2 SQIVND (reference sequence). The CDR3 has 15 residues. Written as DNA, the CDR3 is TGTGCCAGTAGTACCGGGAATCGGGGCAATCAGCCCCAGCATTTT. It translates to CASSTGNRGNQPQHF.

The chain employs TRBV20-1 and TRBJ2-2, with 15 bases matching TRBD2. This CDR3 contains 18 residues. Germline trimming cut 3 bases from V and 3 bases from J; bases unmatched to any gene: 8. Germline V lookup: CDR1 DFQATT, CDR2 SNEGSKA (reference sequence). CDR3 residues: CSARSPGTSGRHTGELFF. The DNA for the CDR3 is TGCAGTGCTAGGAGTCCCGGGACTAGCGGGAGGCACACCGGGGAGCTGTTTTTT.

The rearrangement uses TRBV20-1 and TRBJ2-7, with 13 bases that match TRBD2. Germline-derived CDR1 and CDR2 are DFQATT and SNEGSKA (reference sequence). The ends lost 1 base at V and 0 bases at J; junction bases unmatched: 3. The length of the CDR3 is 16 residues. CDR3 loop: CSARGTSGGTSYEQYF. DNA of the CDR3: TGCAGTGCTAGAGGGACTAGCGGGGGTACCTCCTACGAGCAGTACTTC.

The chain is built from TRBV20-1 and TRBJ1-1; D unclear. Trimming left V 6 bases short and J 11 bases short, with 16 bases between. From germline, CDR1 is DFQATT and CDR2 SNEGSKA (reference sequence). The CDR3 contains 11 residues. The CDR3 nucleotides are TGCAGTGCCGAGGATGCTTCATTGGCTTTCTTT. This encodes CSAEDASLAFF.

The CDR3 spells CSARADGARFTQYF. Here the CDR3 DNA reads TGCAGTGCTAGAGCGGACGGGGCCAGGTTTACGCAGTATTTT. The V and J genes are TRBV20-1 and TRBJ2-3; TRBD1 or TRBD2 may be the D gene (5 bases each). The germline gives CDR1 DFQATT, CDR2 SNEGSKA (reference sequence). This CDR3 is built from 14 residues. The V and J ends lost 1 base and 8 bases respectively, with 16 bases between them.

This clonotype came up a few times. The chain is built from TRBV28 and TRBJ1-2; TRBD1 might be the D (5 bases). With 5 bases removed from V and 2 bases from J, the gap between germline ends came to 12 bases. The CDR3 runs to 14 residues. Per the germline V gene, CDR1 is MDHEN and CDR2 is SYDVKM. CDR3 bases: TGTGCCAGCAGTCCCGGGACCCAGAACTATGGCTACACCTTC. It codes for CASSPGTQNYGYTF.

This chain joins TRBV5-4 and TRBJ2-1, with 8 bases lining up with TRBD2. J lost 6 bases, V lost 1 base, and 9 bases had no gene match. The CDR3 spans 16 residues. The germline V gene has CDR1 SGHNT and CDR2 YYREEE (reference sequence). For the CDR3, the DNA is TGTGCCAGCAGCTTGCCCGGGGCGGGAGGTCTCAATGAGCAGTTCTTC. It codes for CASSLPGAGGLNEQFF.

A remark on this clonotype: A much larger clone is a single base away; this may be a read error. J is TRBJ1-2 and V is TRBV7-2; 8 bases agree with TRBD1. This CDR3 comprises 13 residues. Germline assignment: CDR1 SGHTA and CDR2 FQGNSA. Trimming at V came to 5 bases and at J to 12 bases, leaving 11 bases not matched to a gene. The CDR3 sequence: CASSTSTGVNHTF. The CDR3 nucleotides read TGTGCCAGCAGCACCTCGACAGGGGTCAACCACACCTTC.

In its sample, this clonotype was seen many times. V and J are TRBV12-3 or TRBV12-4 and TRBJ2-1; 14 bases line up with TRBD2. The CDR3 loop spans 14 amino acids. V lost 7 bases to trimming and J lost 9 bases; unmatched junction nucleotides: 5. The CDR3 coding sequence is TGTGCCAGCACCGGGACTAGCGGGAGCCCTGAGCAGTTCTTC. Protein sequence: CASTGTSGSPEQFF.

The chain uses TRBV7-6 and TRBJ2-5; the match to TRBD2 covers 9 bases. V lost 0 bases and J lost 4; bases outside the gene matches: 3. The germline CDR1 and CDR2 sequences are SGHVS and FNYEAQ. The CDR3 totals 15 residues. CDR3 residues: CASSLAQTSGETQYF. CDR3 in DNA: TGTGCCAGCAGCTTAGCTCAGACTAGCGGAGAGACCCAGTACTTC.